This section outlines one T cell receptor beta chain sequence together with its context. In the study's own analysis: Amplification of reference gene primers was used by the study to estimate nucleated cell counts. Using immunoSEQ multiplex PCR, the repertoire was profiled, and TCRdb retains in-frame clones only, with some absent. That table is the source of V, J and clone size, and D and trimming were worked out from the DNA. The sample has over 75,000 clones; about 80% are singletons. V lost 5 bases, J lost 4 bases, and 11 bases stayed unmatched. Per the germline V gene, CDR1 is SGHTA and CDR2 is FQGNSA. This CDR3 is built from 16 residues. The source of the sample is a study of blood T cell repertoires in COVID-19. Study-wide context: Samples representing acute and convalescent COVID-19 were sourced from the United States, Italy and Spain.

The sample taken for sequencing was peripheral blood. The rearrangement uses TRBV7-2 and TRBJ2-1; 7 bases fit TRBD2. This receptor was obtained from a man aged 65 to 85 with acute or convalescent COVID-19. CDR3 sequence (DNA): TGTGCCAGCAGCCCCCGGGCGGGAGCGGGTTACAATGAGCAGTTCTTC. Residues: CASSPRAGAGYNEQFF.